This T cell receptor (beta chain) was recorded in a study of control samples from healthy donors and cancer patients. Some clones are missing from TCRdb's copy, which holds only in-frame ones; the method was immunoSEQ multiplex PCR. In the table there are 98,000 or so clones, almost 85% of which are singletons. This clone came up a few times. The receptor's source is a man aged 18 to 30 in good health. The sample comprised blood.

This chain's CDR3 is CAISDSNEQYF. DNA of the CDR3: TGTGCCATCAGTGATTCAAACGAGCAGTACTTC. The chain joins TRBV10-3 to TRBJ2-7; no firm D call. CDR1 and CDR2 (germline): ENHRY, SYGVKD. The CDR3 extends over 11 amino acids. Trimming shortened V by 3 bases and J by 5 bases, and 5 bases separated the two germline ends.